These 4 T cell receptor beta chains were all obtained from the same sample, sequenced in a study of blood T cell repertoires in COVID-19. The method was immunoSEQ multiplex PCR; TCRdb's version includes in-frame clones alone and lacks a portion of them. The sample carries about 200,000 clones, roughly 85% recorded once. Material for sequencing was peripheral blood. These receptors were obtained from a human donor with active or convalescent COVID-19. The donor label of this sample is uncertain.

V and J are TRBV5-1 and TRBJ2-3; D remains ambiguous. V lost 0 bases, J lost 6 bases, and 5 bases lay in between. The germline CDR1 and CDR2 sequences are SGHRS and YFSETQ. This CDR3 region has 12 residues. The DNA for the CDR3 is TGCGCCAGCAGCTTGGACTTGGATACGCAGTATTTT. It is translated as CASSLDLDTQYF.

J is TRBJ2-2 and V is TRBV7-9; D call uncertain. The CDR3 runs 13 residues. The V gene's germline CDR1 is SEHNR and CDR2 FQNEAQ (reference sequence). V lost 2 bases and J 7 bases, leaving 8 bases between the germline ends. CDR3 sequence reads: CASSLSSLGELFF. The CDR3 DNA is TGTGCCAGCAGCTTATCTAGTCTCGGGGAGCTGTTTTTT.

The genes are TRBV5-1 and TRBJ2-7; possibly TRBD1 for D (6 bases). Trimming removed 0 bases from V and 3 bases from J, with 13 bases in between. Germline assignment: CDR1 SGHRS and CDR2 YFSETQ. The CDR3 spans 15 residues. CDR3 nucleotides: TGCGCCAGCAGCTTGGCCGGGGACACCCGCTACGAGCAGTACTTC. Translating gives CASSLAGDTRYEQYF.

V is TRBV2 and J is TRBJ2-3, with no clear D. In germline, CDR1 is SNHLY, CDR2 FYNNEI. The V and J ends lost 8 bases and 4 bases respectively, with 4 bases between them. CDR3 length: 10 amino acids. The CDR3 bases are TGTGCCAGCCGGGCAGATACGCAGTATTTT. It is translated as CASRADTQYF.